One and the same sample provided the 19 T cell receptor beta chains below, sequenced in a study of spatial heterogeneity in lung cancer. TCRdb re-analysed the 5' RACE reads in MiXCR, keeping a single row per CDR3 protein. Seen here are more than 65,000 distinct CDR3 sequences, 7.5% to 9.5% observed once, and the top ten hold roughly 7%. Time point denoted: sample taken at primary tumor resection. The material was PBMCs, obtained at surgery. All receptors come from a male donor with early-stage non-small cell lung cancer.

This clonotype was found a few times. The chain joins TRBV6-5 to TRBJ1-2; tentative D call: TRBD1 (6 bases). The CDR3 contains 13 residues. V lost 2 bases, J lost 5 bases, and 9 bases lay in between. The V gene's germline CDR1 is MNHEY and CDR2 SVGAGI. The CDR3 loop is CASSYTGNYGYTF. CDR3 DNA: TGTGCCAGCAGTTACACAGGGAATTATGGCTACACCTTC.

This clonotype was picked up many times. The chain couples TRBV29-1 to TRBJ2-2; 10 bases are a match to TRBD1. The junction had 6 bases not matched to a gene; V was cut back by 7 bases and J by 4 bases. There are 14 residues in the CDR3. The germline V gene has CDR1 SQVTM and CDR2 ANQGSEA. The CDR3 sequence is CSARDRGTTGELFF. The DNA for the CDR3 is TGCAGCGCAAGGGACAGGGGAACCACCGGGGAGCTGTTTTTT.

Ten or more counts support this clonotype. The chain has TRBV6-5 and TRBJ2-1, with TRBD1 identical over 9 bases. The junction had 6 bases not matched to a gene; V was cut back by 1 base and J by 8 bases. This CDR3 contains 15 residues. CDR1 and CDR2 from the germline V gene are MNHEY and SVGAGI. As DNA, the CDR3 is TGTGCCAGCAGTTACTTGGGGACAGGGCGTGATGAGCAGTTCTTC. Amino acid sequence: CASSYLGTGRDEQFF.

This clonotype occurred many times. This chain connects TRBV27 to TRBJ1-2; 8 nucleotides match TRBD1. CDR1 is MNHEY, CDR2 SMNVEV, per germline (reference sequence). V lost 5 bases and J lost 8; bases outside the gene matches: 7. This CDR3 contains 13 residues. For the CDR3, the DNA is TGTGCCAGCAGTGACGGACAGGGAGGAGGCTACACCTTC. Its translation is CASSDGQGGGYTF.

V gene TRBV10-3 combines with J gene TRBJ2-1; no firm D call. V lost 2 bases and J 2 bases, leaving 4 bases between the germline ends. Germline assignment: CDR1 ENHRY and CDR2 SYGVKD. The length of the CDR3 is 13 residues. CDR3 in DNA: TGTGCCATCAGTGAGGTCCCCTACAATGAGCAGTTCTTC. It encodes CAISEVPYNEQFF.

This clonotype showed up just a few times. This sequence joins TRBV5-6 and TRBJ2-4; D gene ambiguous. V lost 3 bases and J 0 bases, leaving 10 bases between the germline ends. CDR3 length: 15 amino acids. The germline gives CDR1 SGHDT, CDR2 YYEEEE. The DNA of the CDR3 is TGTGCCAGCAGCTCGACGCGGTTAGCCAAAAACATTCAGTACTTC. It yields the protein CASSSTRLAKNIQYF.

This chain uses TRBV12-3 or TRBV12-4 with TRBJ2-2; D is undetermined. The CDR3 is made up of 17 amino acids. Trimming pared 2 bases from V and 3 bases from J, leaving 16 bases between. CDR3 DNA: TGTGCCAGCAGTTTACCCCAGACCCCGACCTACACCGGGGAGCTGTTTTTT. It yields the protein CASSLPQTPTYTGELFF.

The V call is TRBV28, the J call TRBJ2-3; D may be TRBD1 or TRBD2 (5 bases each). The V end lost 4 bases, the J end lost 10 bases, and 18 bases lay between the germline ends. Germline CDR1 MDHEN, CDR2 SYDVKM. The CDR3 has 14 amino acids. The CDR3 sequence: CASSYPGDPGSQYF. The DNA of the CDR3 is TGTGCCAGCAGTTACCCCGGGGACCCCGGGTCGCAGTATTTT. Full variable domain (outside the CDR3, taken from reference TRBV28 and TRBJ2-3): DVKVTQSSRYLVKRTGEKVFLECVQDMDHENMFWYRQDPGLGLRLIYFSYDVKMKEKGDIPEGYSVSREKKERFSLILESASTNQTSMYLCASSYPGDPGSQYFGPGTRLTVL.

This clonotype was counted many times. Here the CDR3 reads CSVVEGAHGYTF. The CDR3 DNA reads TGCAGCGTTGTTGAGGGGGCACACGGCTACACCTTC. The chain combines TRBV29-1 with TRBJ1-2, with 7 bases that match TRBD1. Per the germline V gene, CDR1 is SQVTM and CDR2 is ANQGSEA. The CDR3 has 12 amino acids. J gave up 8 bases and V 4 bases, and 7 bases lay outside the gene matches.

This clonotype was detected ten times or more. The chain uses TRBV18 and TRBJ1-1, with D unclear. The V end was cut by 1 base, the J end by 1 base, with 10 bases between. The CDR3 loop spans 15 amino acids. CDR1 and CDR2 (germline): KGHSH, LQKENI. CDR3 sequence (DNA): TGTGCCAGCTCACCACTTCCAGGCTCGAACACTGAAGCTTTCTTT. It encodes CASSPLPGSNTEAFF. The whole variable domain, filled in from reference TRBV18 and TRBJ1-1, reads NAGVMQNPRHLVRRRGQEARLRCSPMKGHSHVYWYRQLPEEGLKFMVYLQKENIIDESGMPKERFSAEFPKEGPSILRIQQVVRGDSAAYFCASSPLPGSNTEAFFGQGTRLTVV.

This clonotype came up a few times. The CDR3 DNA is TGTGCCAGCAGTTGGGACCGAACTAACTATGGCTACACCTTC. Its translation is CASSWDRTNYGYTF. The V call is TRBV27, the J call TRBJ1-2; possible D gene TRBD1, 5 bases. CDR3 length equals 14 residues. Germline V lookup: CDR1 MNHEY, CDR2 SMNVEV (reference sequence). The V end was cut by 4 bases, the J end by 0 bases, with 9 bases between.

This clonotype showed up many times. The V and J genes are TRBV9 and TRBJ2-3; 7 nucleotides align to TRBD2. V gave up 2 bases and J gave up 4 bases; unmatched junction bases: 7. CDR3 length: 15 amino acids. CDR1 and CDR2 from the germline V gene are SGDLS and YYNGEE. The CDR3 sequence: CASSVAGLPPDTQYF. DNA of the CDR3: TGTGCCAGCAGCGTCGCGGGACTACCCCCAGATACGCAGTATTTT.

The table lists this clonotype with a few counts. The rearrangement uses TRBV3-1 and TRBJ2-7; D is perhaps TRBD1 (5 bases). Deletions cut 1 base from V and 6 bases from J, with 10 bases between. The V gene's germline CDR1 is LGHDT and CDR2 YNNKEL (reference sequence). This CDR3 contains 13 residues. This chain's CDR3 is CASSQVRQTEQYF. The CDR3 DNA reads TGTGCCAGCAGCCAAGTAAGACAGACCGAGCAGTACTTC.

To note about this clonotype: This may arise from a read error, as a much more abundant clone is one base away. The chain carries TRBV20-1 and TRBJ2-4; the D gene is possibly TRBD1 (5 bases). Germline V gives CDR1 DFQATT, CDR2 SNEGSKA (reference sequence). The germline V and J ends were trimmed by 5 bases and 13 bases, with 15 bases remaining between them. CDR3 length: 11 residues. As DNA, the CDR3 is TGCAGTGCTTGGATAGCAGGGTTCCAGTACTTC. Translated, it gives CSAWIAGFQYF.

The genes are TRBV12-3 or TRBV12-4 and TRBJ2-3, with 10 bases aligning to TRBD2. V shed 5 bases, J shed 8 bases, and the junction held 13 bases outside the gene matches. The CDR3 has 16 residues. CDR3 bases: TGTGCCAGCAGTCTCCAACTTTCTAGCGGGAGTATTACGCAGTATTTT. It specifies CASSLQLSSGSITQYF.

This clonotype was seen repeatedly, ten times or more. The chain links TRBV20-1 to TRBJ1-6; TRBD1 agrees at 9 bases. Germline CDR1 reads DFQATT; CDR2 reads SNEGSKA (reference sequence). Trimming removed 5 bases from V and 9 bases from J; junction bases left unmatched: 14. There are 16 residues in the CDR3. The CDR3 protein is CSAYDASGTGRSPLHF. In nucleotides, the CDR3 is TGCAGTGCTTATGACGCCTCCGGGACAGGGCGTTCACCCCTCCACTTT.

The CDR3 reads CSARYQGTREQYF. CDR3 nucleotide sequence: TGCAGTGCTAGATACCAGGGAACTCGCGAGCAGTACTTC. The J gene is TRBJ2-7, the V gene TRBV20-1; a weak D match, TRBD1 (5 bases). Trimming took 2 bases from V and 6 from J, leaving 14 bases between them. Germline-derived CDR1 and CDR2 are DFQATT and SNEGSKA (reference sequence). The CDR3 extends over 13 amino acids.

This clonotype came up many times. The chain is built from TRBV19 and TRBJ2-7; no firm D call. The V end lost 3 bases, the J end lost 2 bases, and 14 bases lay between the germline ends. CDR3 length equals 15 residues. CDR1 and CDR2 (germline): LNHDA, SQIVND (reference sequence). CDR3 coding DNA: TGTGCCAGTAGTATTACCGCGATGCCCACCTACGAGCAGTACTTC. The encoded protein is CASSITAMPTYEQYF.

This clonotype has a count of ten or more. The rearrangement joins TRBV15 to TRBJ2-3; 9 nucleotides agree with TRBD1. From germline, CDR1 is LNHNV and CDR2 YYDKDF (reference sequence). This CDR3 contains 14 residues. The trim removed 9 bases at V and 3 bases at J, leaving 7 bases unmatched. The CDR3 region has the DNA TGTGCCACAGAACAGGGGGCTAGAACAGATACGCAGTATTTT. Its protein is CATEQGARTDTQYF.